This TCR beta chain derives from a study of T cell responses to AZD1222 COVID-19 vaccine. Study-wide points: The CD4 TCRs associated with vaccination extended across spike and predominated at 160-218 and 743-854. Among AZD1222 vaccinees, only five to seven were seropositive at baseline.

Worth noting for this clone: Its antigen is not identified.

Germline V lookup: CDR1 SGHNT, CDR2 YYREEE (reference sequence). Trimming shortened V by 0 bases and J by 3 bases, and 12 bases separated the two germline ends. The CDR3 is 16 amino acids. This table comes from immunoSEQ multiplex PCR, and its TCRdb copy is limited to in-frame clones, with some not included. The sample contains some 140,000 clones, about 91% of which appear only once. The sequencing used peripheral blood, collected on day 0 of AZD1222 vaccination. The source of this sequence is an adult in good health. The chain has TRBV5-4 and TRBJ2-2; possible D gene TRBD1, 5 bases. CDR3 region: CASSLGPFRDTGELFF. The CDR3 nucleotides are TGTGCCAGCAGCTTGGGGCCATTCAGGGACACCGGGGAGCTGTTTTTT.